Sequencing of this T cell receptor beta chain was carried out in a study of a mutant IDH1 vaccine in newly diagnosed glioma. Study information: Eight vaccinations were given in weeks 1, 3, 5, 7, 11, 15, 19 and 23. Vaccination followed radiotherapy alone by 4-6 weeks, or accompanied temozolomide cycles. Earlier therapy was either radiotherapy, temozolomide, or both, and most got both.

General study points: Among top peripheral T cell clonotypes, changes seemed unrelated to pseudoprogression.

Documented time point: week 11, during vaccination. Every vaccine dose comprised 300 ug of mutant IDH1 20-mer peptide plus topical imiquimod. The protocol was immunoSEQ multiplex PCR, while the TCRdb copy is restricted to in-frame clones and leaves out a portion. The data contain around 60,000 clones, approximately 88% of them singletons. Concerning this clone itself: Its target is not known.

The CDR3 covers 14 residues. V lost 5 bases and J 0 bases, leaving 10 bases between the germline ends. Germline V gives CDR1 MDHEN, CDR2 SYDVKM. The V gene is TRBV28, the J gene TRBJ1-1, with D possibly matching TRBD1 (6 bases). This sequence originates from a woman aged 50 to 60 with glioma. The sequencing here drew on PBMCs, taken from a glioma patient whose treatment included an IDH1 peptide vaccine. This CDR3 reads CASSEDRLNTEAFF. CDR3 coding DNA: TGTGCCAGCAGTGAGGACAGACTGAACACTGAAGCTTTCTTT.